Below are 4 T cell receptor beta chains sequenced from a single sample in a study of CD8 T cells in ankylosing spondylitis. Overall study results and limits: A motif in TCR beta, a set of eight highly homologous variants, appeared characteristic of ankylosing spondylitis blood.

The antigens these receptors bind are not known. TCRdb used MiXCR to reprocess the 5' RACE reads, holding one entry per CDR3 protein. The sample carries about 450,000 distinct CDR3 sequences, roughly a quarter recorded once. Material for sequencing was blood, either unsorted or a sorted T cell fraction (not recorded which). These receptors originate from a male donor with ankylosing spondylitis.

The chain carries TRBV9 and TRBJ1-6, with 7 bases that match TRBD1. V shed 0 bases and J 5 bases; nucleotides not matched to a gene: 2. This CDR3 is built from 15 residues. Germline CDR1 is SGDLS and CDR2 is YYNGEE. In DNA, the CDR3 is TGTGCCAGCAGCGTAGCCGGGACAGATAATTCACCCCTCCACTTT. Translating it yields CASSVAGTDNSPLHF.

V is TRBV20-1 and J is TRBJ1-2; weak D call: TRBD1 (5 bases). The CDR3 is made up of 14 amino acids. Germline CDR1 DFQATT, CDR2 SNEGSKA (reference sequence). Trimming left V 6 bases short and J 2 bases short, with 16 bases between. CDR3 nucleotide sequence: TGCAGTGCCGGAAATTCTGGGGGGAACTATGGCTACACCTTC. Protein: CSAGNSGGNYGYTF.

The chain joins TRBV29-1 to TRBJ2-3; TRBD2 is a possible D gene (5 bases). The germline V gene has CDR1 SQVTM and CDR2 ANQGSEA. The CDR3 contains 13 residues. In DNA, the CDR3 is TGCAGTTCGACCGGGGTCACGACAGATACGCAGTATTTT. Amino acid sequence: CSSTGVTTDTQYF.

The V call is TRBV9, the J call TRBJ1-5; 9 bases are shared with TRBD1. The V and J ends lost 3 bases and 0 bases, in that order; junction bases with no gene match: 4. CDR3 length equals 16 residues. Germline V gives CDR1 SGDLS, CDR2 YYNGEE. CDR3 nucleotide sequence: TGTGCCAGCAGCGAAGGGACAGGGAATAGCAATCAGCCCCAGCATTTT. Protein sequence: CASSEGTGNSNQPQHF.